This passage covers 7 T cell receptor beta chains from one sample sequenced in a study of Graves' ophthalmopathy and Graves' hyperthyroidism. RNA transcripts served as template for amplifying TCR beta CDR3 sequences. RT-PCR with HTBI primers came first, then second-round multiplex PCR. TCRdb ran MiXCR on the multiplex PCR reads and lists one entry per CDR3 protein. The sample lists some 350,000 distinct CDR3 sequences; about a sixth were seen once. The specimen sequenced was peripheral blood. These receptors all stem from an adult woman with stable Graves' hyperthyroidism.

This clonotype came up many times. The CDR3 loop is CASSPTGFTEAFF. As DNA, the CDR3 is TGTGCCAGCAGCCCGACAGGGTTCACTGAAGCTTTCTTT. J is TRBJ1-1 and V is TRBV27, with 7 bases aligning to TRBD1. The V gene's germline CDR1 is MNHEY and CDR2 SMNVEV (reference sequence). The CDR3 is 13 residues long. The V gene end was trimmed by 6 bases and the J gene end by 4 bases; junction bases not matched to a gene: 5.

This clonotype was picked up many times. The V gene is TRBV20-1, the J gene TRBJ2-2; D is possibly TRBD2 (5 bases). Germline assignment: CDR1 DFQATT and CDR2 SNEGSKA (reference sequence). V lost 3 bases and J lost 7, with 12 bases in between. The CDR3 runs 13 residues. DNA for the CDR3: TGCAGTGCTAGGAGAGGGAAGGGCGGGGAGCTGTTTTTT. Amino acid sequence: CSARRGKGGELFF.

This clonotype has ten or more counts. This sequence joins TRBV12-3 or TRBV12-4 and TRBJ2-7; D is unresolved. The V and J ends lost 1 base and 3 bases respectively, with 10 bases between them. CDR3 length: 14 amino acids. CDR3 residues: CASSLVSSYYEQYF. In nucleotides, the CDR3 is TGTGCCAGCAGTTTAGTTAGTAGCTACTACGAGCAGTACTTC.

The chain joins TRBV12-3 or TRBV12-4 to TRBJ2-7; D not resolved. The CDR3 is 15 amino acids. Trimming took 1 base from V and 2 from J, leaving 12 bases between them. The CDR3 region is CASSLVPGQPYEQYF. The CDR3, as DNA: TGTGCCAGCAGTTTAGTCCCCGGGCAGCCCTACGAGCAGTACTTC.

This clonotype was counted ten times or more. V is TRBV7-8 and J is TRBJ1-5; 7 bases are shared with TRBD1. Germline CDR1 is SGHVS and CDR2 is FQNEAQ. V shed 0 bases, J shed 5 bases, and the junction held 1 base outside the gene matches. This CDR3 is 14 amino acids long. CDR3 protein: CASSLARGDQPQHF. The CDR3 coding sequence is TGTGCCAGCAGCTTAGCCAGGGGGGATCAGCCCCAGCATTTT.

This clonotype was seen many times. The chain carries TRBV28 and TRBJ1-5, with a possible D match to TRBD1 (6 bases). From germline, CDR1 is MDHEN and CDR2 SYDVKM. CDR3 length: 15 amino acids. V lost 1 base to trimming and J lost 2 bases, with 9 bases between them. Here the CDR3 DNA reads TGTGCCAGCAGTTTATACAGGGAGGGCAATCAGCCCCAGCATTTT. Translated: CASSLYREGNQPQHF.

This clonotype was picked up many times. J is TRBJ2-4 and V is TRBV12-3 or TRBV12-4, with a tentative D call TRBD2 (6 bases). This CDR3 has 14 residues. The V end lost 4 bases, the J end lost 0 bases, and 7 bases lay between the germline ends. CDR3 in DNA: TGTGCCAGCAGTTGGGGACTAGCCAAAAACATTCAGTACTTC. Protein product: CASSWGLAKNIQYF.